One sample yielded the 25 T cell receptor beta chains listed below, sequenced in a study of T-cell memory formation after mild COVID-19. TCRdb fed the 5' RACE reads into MiXCR, producing one record per CDR3 protein. The data hold about 200,000 distinct CDR3 sequences, with around 9.5% observed a single time. Sequenced sample: PBMCs or a T cell subset sorted from them (not recorded which). These receptors originate from a man aged 18 to 35 who had mild COVID-19 (a few samples of this study predate the infection). Cell type and time point are not known.

V and J are TRBV20-1 and TRBJ2-7, with unresolved D. Germline CDR1 and CDR2: DFQATT and SNEGSKA (reference sequence). CDR3 length: 11 amino acids. The V gene lost 0 bases and the J gene lost 5 bases, with 5 bases spanning the gap. CDR3 region: CSARESHEQYV. The CDR3 region has the DNA TGCAGTGCTAGAGAGAGCCACGAGCAGTACGTC.

The chain has TRBV12-3 or TRBV12-4 and TRBJ2-3; the D is unclear. This CDR3 contains 14 residues. Trimming pared 5 bases from V and 2 bases from J, leaving 11 bases between. The CDR3 DNA sequence: TGTGCCAGCAGTGCACGAGAGACCACAGATACGCAGTATTTT. It translates to CASSARETTDTQYF.

This clonotype was recorded a few times. This chain links TRBV7-2 with TRBJ1-2, with a tentative D call TRBD1 (6 bases). V gave up 5 bases and J gave up 4 bases, with 14 bases separating them. Looked up from germline, CDR1 is SGHTA and CDR2 is FQGNSA. The CDR3 is 14 amino acids. CDR3 loop: CASSRDKTLYGYTF. CDR3 nucleotides: TGTGCCAGCAGCCGGGACAAAACCCTCTATGGCTACACCTTC. Using reference TRBV7-2 and TRBJ1-2 for the parts outside the CDR3, the full variable domain is GAGVSQSPSNKVTEKGKDVELRCDPISGHTALYWYRQSLGQGLEFLIYFQGNSAPDKSGLPSDRFSAERTGGSVSTLTIQRTQQEDSAVYLCASSRDKTLYGYTFGSGTRLTVV.

V gene TRBV9 combines with J gene TRBJ1-1, with TRBD1 matching 9 bases. J gave up 6 bases and V 5 bases, and 14 bases lay outside the gene matches. The CDR3 runs to 16 residues. Germline loops: CDR1 SGDLS, CDR2 YYNGEE. DNA for the CDR3: TGTGCCAGCAGAGTTAGCCCGACAGGGGGTCAAGCTGAAGCTTTCTTT. It encodes CASRVSPTGGQAEAFF.

The chain has TRBV29-1 and TRBJ1-4; 9 nucleotides match TRBD1. Germline CDR1 and CDR2: SQVTM and ANQGSEA. The CDR3 is 13 amino acids. The V and J ends lost 6 bases and 6 bases, in that order; junction bases with no gene match: 5. CDR3 amino acids: CSVRQGVYEKLFF. The CDR3 DNA reads as TGCAGCGTCCGACAGGGGGTTTATGAAAAACTGTTTTTT.

The chain combines TRBV27 with TRBJ1-5; tentatively, D is TRBD1 (5 bases). Germline lookup yields CDR1 MNHEY and CDR2 SMNVEV (reference sequence). CDR3 length: 16 residues. Trimming stripped 6 bases from V and 4 bases from J, with 19 bases between. CDR3 protein: CASRPYPGTRNQPQHF. CDR3 sequence (DNA): TGTGCCAGCAGACCCTATCCCGGGACCCGAAATCAGCCCCAGCATTTT.

The sample holds many counts of this clonotype. The rearrangement joins TRBV20-1 to TRBJ1-5; perhaps TRBD1 as D (5 bases). Trimming shortened V by 5 bases and J by 2 bases, and 10 bases separated the two germline ends. Germline V gene sequence: CDR1 DFQATT, CDR2 SNEGSKA (reference sequence). CDR3 length: 13 residues. As DNA, the CDR3 is TGCAGTGCTCTTAAAGGGGGCAATCAGCCCCAGCATTTT. Encoded protein: CSALKGGNQPQHF.

The sample holds a few counts of this clonotype. The CDR3 bases are TGTGCCAGCACCTTCCCATTCGGACAGTATGGCTACACCTTC. This sequence encodes CASTFPFGQYGYTF. This chain connects TRBV7-9 to TRBJ1-2; TRBD1 is a possible D gene (6 bases). With 7 bases removed from V and 5 bases from J, the gap between germline ends came to 17 bases. Germline V lookup: CDR1 SEHNR, CDR2 FQNEAQ (reference sequence). CDR3 size: 14 residues.

The chain combines TRBV12-3 or TRBV12-4 with TRBJ2-1; the D gene could be TRBD1 or TRBD2 (5 bases each). The V and J ends lost 5 bases and 3 bases respectively, with 14 bases between them. This CDR3 is 15 amino acids long. The CDR3 loop reads CASSEPGRNYNEQFF. In nucleotides, the CDR3 is TGTGCCAGCAGTGAACCGGGACGGAACTACAATGAGCAGTTCTTC.

This clonotype showed up just a few times. The V and J genes are TRBV7-2 and TRBJ1-2; weak D call: TRBD1 (5 bases). Germline CDR1 and CDR2: SGHTA and FQGNSA. Trimming pared 6 bases from V and 7 bases from J, leaving 15 bases between. The CDR3 contains 13 residues. This CDR3 reads CASRPVGESGYTF. The CDR3 coding sequence is TGTGCCAGCAGGCCGGTGGGGGAATCTGGCTACACCTTC.

J is TRBJ1-1 and V is TRBV18, with 10 bases lining up with TRBD1. CDR1 and CDR2 from the germline V gene are KGHSH and LQKENI. The CDR3 consists of 15 residues. Trimming removed 2 bases from V and 6 bases from J; junction bases left unmatched: 6. The CDR3 region has the DNA TGTGCCAGCTCACCATCTACCGGGACAGGGGCTGAAGCTTTCTTT. This translates into CASSPSTGTGAEAFF.

The J gene is TRBJ1-2, the V gene TRBV13; 9 bases match TRBD1. Trimming took 4 bases from V and 0 from J; bases not matched to a gene: 6. This CDR3 spans 16 amino acids. Per the germline V gene, CDR1 is PRHDT and CDR2 is FYEKMQ (reference sequence). DNA for the CDR3: TGTGCCAGCAGCTCCGGGACAGGGCGAGCTAACTATGGCTACACCTTC. Translation gives CASSSGTGRANYGYTF.

The V and J genes are TRBV20-1 and TRBJ1-2; 8 bases are shared with TRBD1. CDR3 length: 15 residues. Germline V gene sequence: CDR1 DFQATT, CDR2 SNEGSKA (reference sequence). Trimming at V came to 1 base and at J to 0 bases, leaving 4 bases not matched to a gene. In nucleotides, the CDR3 is TGCAGTGCTAGAGTCAAGACAGGGGCTAACTATGGCTACACCTTC. It specifies CSARVKTGANYGYTF.

The J gene is TRBJ1-6, the V gene TRBV6-5; 9 nucleotides line up with TRBD1. This CDR3 has 14 residues. Germline V lookup: CDR1 MNHEY, CDR2 SVGAGI. V dropped 6 bases and J dropped 9; count of bases not matched to a gene: 6. CDR3 loop: CASSEQGAGSPLHF. DNA of the CDR3: TGTGCCAGCAGCGAACAGGGGGCGGGTTCACCCCTCCACTTT.

This clonotype appeared a few times. The V and J genes are TRBV12-3 or TRBV12-4 and TRBJ2-3; 7 positions match TRBD1. The CDR3 runs to 15 residues. Trimming took 8 bases from V and 2 from J; bases not matched to a gene: 10. This chain's CDR3 is CASSTQGTLTDTQYF. The CDR3 region has the DNA TGTGCCAGCTCGACACAGGGGACCCTCACAGATACGCAGTATTTT.

The chain has TRBV4-2 and TRBJ1-2; unclear D gene. Trimming took off 0 bases at V and 4 bases at J, with 15 bases between the two ends. The CDR3 is 16 residues long. The germline CDR1 and CDR2 sequences are LGHNA and YNFKEQ. DNA of the CDR3: TGTGCCAGCAGCCAAGATCGACGGACCGAGATCTATGGCTACACCTTC. It specifies CASSQDRRTEIYGYTF.

This clonotype was seen a handful of times. This chain connects TRBV7-6 to TRBJ2-2; D may be TRBD1 (6 bases). V lost 1 base and J lost 5, with 11 bases in between. The CDR3 is made up of 15 amino acids. Germline values: CDR1 SGHVS, CDR2 FNYEAQ. The CDR3 loop is CASSLGRGITGELFF. CDR3 nucleotides: TGTGCCAGCAGCTTAGGCAGGGGAATAACCGGGGAGCTGTTTTTT.

This clonotype has a handful of counts. For the CDR3, the DNA is TGTGCCAGCAGTCGCGGCGCTGAAGCTTTCTTT. Its protein is CASSRGAEAFF. V is TRBV6-5 and J is TRBJ1-1, with unresolved D. With 5 bases removed from V and 6 bases from J, the gap between germline ends came to 7 bases. CDR1 MNHEY and CDR2 SVGAGI come from the germline V gene. The CDR3 contains 11 residues.

This clonotype was recorded a few times. In nucleotides, the CDR3 is TGTGCCAGCAGCCAAGGGATCTCCCCGGTCCGTACCGGGGAGCTGTTTTTT. Translating it yields CASSQGISPVRTGELFF. The chain links TRBV4-2 to TRBJ2-2, with D unresolved. From germline, CDR1 is LGHNA and CDR2 YNFKEQ. V lost 1 base, J lost 5 bases, and 17 bases lay in between. This CDR3 is 17 amino acids long.

This clonotype was recorded a few times. The rearrangement uses TRBV20-1 and TRBJ2-7; D perhaps matches TRBD2 (5 bases). With 6 bases removed from V and 7 bases from J, the gap between germline ends came to 22 bases. CDR1 is DFQATT, CDR2 SNEGSKA, per germline (reference sequence). This CDR3 spans 14 amino acids. The CDR3: CSAQAIGTSGEQYV. CDR3 coding DNA: TGCAGTGCCCAGGCAATCGGAACCTCGGGGGAGCAGTACGTC.

This clonotype was seen only a few times. The chain links TRBV11-2 to TRBJ2-1; 7 nucleotides agree with TRBD1. Germline V gene data show CDR1 as SGHAT and CDR2 as FQNNGV. The CDR3 sequence is 15 residues long. The ends lost 6 bases at V and 2 bases at J; junction bases unmatched: 7. The CDR3 loop reads CASRAPGQPYNEQFF. The CDR3 DNA sequence: TGTGCCAGCAGAGCCCCGGGACAGCCCTACAATGAGCAGTTCTTC.

A few counts support this clonotype. The rearrangement joins TRBV20-1 to TRBJ2-3; the match to TRBD2 covers 7 bases. In germline, CDR1 is DFQATT, CDR2 SNEGSKA (reference sequence). The CDR3 covers 14 residues. V lost 4 bases and J lost 1; bases outside the gene matches: 5. CDR3 sequence (DNA): TGCAGTGCTATTCGCGGGGGAGGCACAGATACGCAGTATTTT. Its translation is CSAIRGGGTDTQYF.

The CDR3 here is CASSVVAGGPDTQYF. CDR3 bases: TGTGCCAGCAGCGTAGTGGCGGGGGGGCCCGATACGCAGTATTTT. The rearrangement uses TRBV9 and TRBJ2-3, with 9 bases matching TRBD2. Germline CDR1 is SGDLS and CDR2 is YYNGEE. V shed 0 bases, J shed 6 bases, and the junction held 5 bases outside the gene matches. This CDR3 has 15 amino acids.

V usage is TRBV5-1 and J usage is TRBJ1-1; D might be TRBD1 (6 bases). The germline V gene has CDR1 SGHRS and CDR2 YFSETQ. V lost 4 bases and J lost 0, with 10 bases in between. The CDR3 loop spans 14 amino acids. The CDR3 here is CASSRGDMNTEAFF. Here the CDR3 DNA reads TGCGCCAGCAGCAGGGGGGACATGAACACTGAAGCTTTCTTT. The entire variable domain, with the rest obtained from reference TRBV5-1 and TRBJ1-1, is as follows: KAGVTQTPRYLIKTRGQQVTLSCSPISGHRSVSWYQQTPGQGLQFLFEYFSETQRNKGNFPGRFSGRQFSNSRSEMNVSTLELGDSALYLCASSRGDMNTEAFFGQGTRLTVV.

The gene calls are TRBV4-3 and TRBJ1-5, with 10 bases that match TRBD1. The junction had 6 bases not matched to a gene; V was cut back by 0 bases and J by 4 bases. CDR1 is LGHNA, CDR2 YSLEER, per germline. This CDR3 has 17 amino acids. CDR3 residues: CASSQDRDRGPNQPQHF. In DNA, the CDR3 is TGCGCCAGCAGCCAAGATCGAGACAGGGGGCCGAATCAGCCCCAGCATTTT.